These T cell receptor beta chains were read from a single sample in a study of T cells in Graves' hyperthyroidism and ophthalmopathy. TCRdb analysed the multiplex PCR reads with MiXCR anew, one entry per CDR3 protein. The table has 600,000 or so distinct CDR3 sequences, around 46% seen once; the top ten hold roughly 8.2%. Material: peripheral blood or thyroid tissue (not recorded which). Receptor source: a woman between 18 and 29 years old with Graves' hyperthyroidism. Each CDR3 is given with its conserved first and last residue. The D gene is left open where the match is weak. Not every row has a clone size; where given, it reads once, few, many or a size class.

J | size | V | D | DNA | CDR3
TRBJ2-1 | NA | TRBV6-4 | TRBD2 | TGTGCCATCAGCCCCTCTAGCGGGAGAGACAATGAGCAGTTCTTC | CAISPSSGRDNEQFF
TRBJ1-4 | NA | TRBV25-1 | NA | TGTGCCAGCAGTGAAGGCTCAGGCCTGACGGTTCAGGTTGAAAAACTGTTTTTT | CASSEGSGLTVQVEKLFF
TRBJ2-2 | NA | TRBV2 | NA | TGTGCCAGCAGTGAAGAGGTGGGTTCCGGGGAGCTGTTTTTT | CASSEEVGSGELFF
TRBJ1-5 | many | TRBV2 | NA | TGTGCCAGCAGTGGGGACAGCAATCAGCCCCAGCATTTT | CASSGDSNQPQHF
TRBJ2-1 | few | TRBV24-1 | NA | TGTGCCACGAGTCGAGGCGGGTTGTACAATGAGCAGTTCTTC | CATSRGGLYNEQFF
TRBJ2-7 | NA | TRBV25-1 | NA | TGTGCCAGCAGTGAATATGCCCTACCCGAGCAGTACTTC | CASSEYALPEQYF
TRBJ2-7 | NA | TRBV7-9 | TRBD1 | TGTGCCAGCAGCTTACCCGGGACAGGGTATTCCGAGCAGTACTTC | CASSLPGTGYSEQYF
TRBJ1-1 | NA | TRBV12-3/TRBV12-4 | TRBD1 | TGTGCCAGCAGTTTCGGCCAGGGGGCTGAAGCTTTCTTT | CASSFGQGAEAFF
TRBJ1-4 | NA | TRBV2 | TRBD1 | TGTGCCAGCAGTGAAGAGGGGGCCGGGTATGAAAAACTGTTTTTT | CASSEEGAGYEKLFF
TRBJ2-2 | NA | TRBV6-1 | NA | TGTGCCAGCAGCCAAGACGTCGCTCTGAACACCGGGGAGCTGTTTTTT | CASSQDVALNTGELFF
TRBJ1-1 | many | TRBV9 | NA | TGTGCCAGCAGCGAATCGGTAACGTCGAACACTGAAGCTTTCTTT | CASSESVTSNTEAFF
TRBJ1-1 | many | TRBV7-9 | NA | TGTGCCAGCAGCCACGGGACGACCGGCACTGAAGCTTTCTTT | CASSHGTTGTEAFF
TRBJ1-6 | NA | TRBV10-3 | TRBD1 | TGTGCCAGCAGTTTACGTGCAGGGGGCTTGGCGTCACCCCTCCACTTT | CASSLRAGGLASPLHF
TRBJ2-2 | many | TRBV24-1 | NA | TGTGCCACCAGTGATGATATCGGGGGAGAGACCGGGGAGCTGTTTTTT | CATSDDIGGETGELFF
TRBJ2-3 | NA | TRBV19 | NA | TGTGCCAGTACCTCATCAGAACAGGCGCAGTATTTT | CASTSSEQAQYF
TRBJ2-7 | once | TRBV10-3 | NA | TGTGCCACTAGTGAGTCGAATTGGTACGAGCAGTACTTC | CATSESNWYEQYF
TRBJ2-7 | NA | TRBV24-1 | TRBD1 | TGTGCCACCAGTGACCGACAGGACAGGGCTCACGAGCAGTACTTC | CATSDRQDRAHEQYF
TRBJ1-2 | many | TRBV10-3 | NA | TGTGCCATCAGTGAGTCCCCAGGGCTTGGTGGCTACACCTTC | CAISESPGLGGYTF
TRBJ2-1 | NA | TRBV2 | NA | TGTGCCAGCAGTGAAGCTGGACTAAGGTACGATGAGCAGTTCTTC | CASSEAGLRYDEQFF
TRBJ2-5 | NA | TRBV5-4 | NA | TGTGCCAGCAGCTTGGCCACACAGCTCCAAGAGACCCAGTACTTC | CASSLATQLQETQYF
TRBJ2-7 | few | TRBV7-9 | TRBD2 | TGTGCCAGCAGCCCTCTAGCGGGAGGGCCCGACGAGCAGTACTTC | CASSPLAGGPDEQYF
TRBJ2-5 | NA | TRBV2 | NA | TGTGCCAGCAGTGATAAGGGGGAGACCCAGTACTTC | CASSDKGETQYF
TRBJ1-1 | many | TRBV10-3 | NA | TGTGCCATCACCTCGGACGGATCGAACACTGAAGCTTTCTTT | CAITSDGSNTEAFF
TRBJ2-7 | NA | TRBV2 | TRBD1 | TGTGCCAGCAGTGGGGGGACAGGGGGCTCCTACGAGCAGTACTTC | CASSGGTGGSYEQYF
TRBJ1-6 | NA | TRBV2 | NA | TGTGCCAGCAGTGTATGGGGGGGATCCCCCCTCCACTTT | CASSVWGGSPLHF
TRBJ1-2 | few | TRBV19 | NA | TGTGCCAGTAGTATCCCTACGCTGGAAAACTATGGCTACACCTTC | CASSIPTLENYGYTF
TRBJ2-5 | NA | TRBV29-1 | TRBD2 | TGCAGCGTTGAAGATTTAGCGGGAGGGATAGAGACCCAGTACTTC | CSVEDLAGGIETQYF
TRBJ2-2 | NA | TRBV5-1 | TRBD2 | TGCGCCAGCAGCTTGAACGGGAGGGCCGACACCGGGGAGCTGTTTTTT | CASSLNGRADTGELFF
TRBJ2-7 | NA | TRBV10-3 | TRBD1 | TGTGCCAGCAGTTACGGGGCGGGACAGGTGGGATACGAGCAGTACTTC | CASSYGAGQVGYEQYF
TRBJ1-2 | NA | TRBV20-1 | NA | TGCAGTTTAAAGGGTGACTATGGCTACACCTTC | CSLKGDYGYTF
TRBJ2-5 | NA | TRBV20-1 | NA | TGCAGTGCTAGAGGTAGACGTAACCAAGAGACCCAGTACTTC | CSARGRRNQETQYF
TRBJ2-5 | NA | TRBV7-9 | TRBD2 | TGTGCCAGCAGCTTACGGGCGGGAGGGCCCGGTATGGAGACCCAGTACTTC | CASSLRAGGPGMETQYF
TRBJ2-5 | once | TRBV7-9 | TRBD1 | TGTGCCAGCAGTTCGGGACAGGGTTCGGAGACCCAGTACTTC | CASSSGQGSETQYF
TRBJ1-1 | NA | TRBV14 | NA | TGTGCCAGCTCTCTGACCGTTTTTGGGACTGAAGCTTTCTTT | CASSLTVFGTEAFF
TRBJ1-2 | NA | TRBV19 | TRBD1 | TGTGCCAGTACCGCCCGGGACAGGGGCCAAGTCTATGGCTACACCTTC | CASTARDRGQVYGYTF
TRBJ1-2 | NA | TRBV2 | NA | TGTGCCAGCAGGCCGGGAGGCGATGGCTACACCTTC | CASRPGGDGYTF
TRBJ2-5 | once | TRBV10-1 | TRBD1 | TGCGCCAGCAGTGATCGGGCCGGGACAGGTAATGAGACCCAGTACTTC | CASSDRAGTGNETQYF
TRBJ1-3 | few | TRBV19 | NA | TGTGCCAGCCGGGCTCTACTTGGAAACACCATATATTTT | CASRALLGNTIYF